The clone carrying this T cell receptor (beta chain) came up a few times. The antigen is unknown. PCR amplification relied on 60 Vbeta primers (plus 13 Jbeta primers). Clones were read by immunoSEQ multiplex PCR, and TCRdb kept only the in-frame ones, dropping some. Among 50,000 to 65,000 clones listed, around 70% were seen once. The CDR3 contains 17 residues. V gave up 1 base and J gave up 2 bases; unmatched junction bases: 8. CDR1 is MGHRA, CDR2 YSYEKL, per germline. Healthy people donating bone marrow made up the donors. This entry is derived from a study of cytomegalovirus exposure and HLA in healthy donors. Across the study: Of several hundred genotyped donors, around 76% clustered with self-reported Caucasian donors.

General study results and limits: Later work associated over 15,000 TCR beta sequences with HLA alleles at 0.05 false discovery rate. TCR beta V- and J-gene trimming was later associated with a missense DCLRE1C variant.

The chain recombines TRBV4-1 with TRBJ2-1, with TRBD2 identical over 7 bases. This clonotype was sampled from a man aged 18 to 30 in good health and CMV-seronegative. What was sequenced was PBMCs. CDR3 coding DNA: TGCGCCAGCAGCCAAGTCCCGAGACTAGCCGCCTACAATGAGCAGTTCTTC. Protein sequence: CASSQVPRLAAYNEQFF.